The following is a T cell receptor beta chain sequence with its context. Antigen unknown. This record comes from a study of CD8 T cells in ankylosing spondylitis. Notes on the study in general: With a CD8+ phenotype, disease-linked clones were relatively rare in peripheral blood. Disease-linked clones reportedly concentrated significantly in matched ankylosing spondylitis synovial fluid. Characteristic of ankylosing spondylitis blood, it appeared, was a TCR beta motif comprising several highly homologous variants. Prior work had noted some motif variants in reactive arthritis blood and synovial fluid.

Using quantitative 5'-RACE with molecular barcodes, the authors made TCR beta libraries. TCRdb processed the 5' RACE reads anew with MiXCR; each CDR3 protein has one entry. The sample shows under 550,000 distinct CDR3 sequences, about 25% of them seen only once. The CDR3 is 14 residues long. The trim removed 4 bases at V and 7 bases at J, leaving 5 bases unmatched. Germline V gives CDR1 LNHDA, CDR2 SQIVND (reference sequence). The chain couples TRBV19 to TRBJ1-4, with 8 bases matching TRBD1. The receptor comes from a male donor with ankylosing spondylitis. The sequenced sample was blood, either unsorted or a sorted T cell fraction (not recorded which). The CDR3 loop reads CASSTQGASEKLFF. The CDR3 coding sequence is TGTGCCAGTAGTACCCAGGGGGCGAGTGAAAAACTGTTTTTT. Filled out from reference TRBV19 and TRBJ1-4, the complete variable domain reads DGGITQSPKYLFRKEGQNVTLSCEQNLNHDAMYWYRQDPGQGLRLIYYSQIVNDFQKGDIAEGYSVSREKKESFPLTVTSAQKNPTAFYLCASSTQGASEKLFFGSGTQLSVL.